This entry concerns a single TCR beta chain. Its antigen remains unidentified. The ends lost 4 bases at V and 2 bases at J; junction bases unmatched: 10. The CDR3 loop spans 17 amino acids. CDR1 MNHEY and CDR2 SMNVEV come from the germline V gene (reference sequence). Newly diagnosed hyperthyroidism, duration under 2 months, in patients aged 18 to 65. Patients were excluded for uncontrolled infection, other autoimmune disease, pregnancy or lactation. This entry comes from a study of T cells in Graves' hyperthyroidism and ophthalmopathy. RNA transcripts yielded amplified TCR beta CDR3 regions. The HTBI primer set served for first-round RT-PCR of the TCR CDR3. From the multiplex PCR reads, TCRdb called clonotypes with MiXCR, one entry per CDR3 protein. Of over 150,000 distinct CDR3 sequences listed, less than 20% are singletons. Findings of the study overall: In the blood, most expanded thyroid clonotypes above 0.001 appeared as well.

The source is a woman aged 50 to 60 with Graves' hyperthyroidism. The sample consisted of blood. This rearrangement joins TRBV27 to TRBJ2-1; 8 bases agree with TRBD2. In DNA form, the CDR3 reads TGTGCCAGCAGTTCCCGCGGCGGGAGGAGTCCCTACAATGAGCAGTTCTTC. It translates to CASSSRGGRSPYNEQFF.